This T cell receptor (beta chain) was identified in a study of T cell responses to AZD1222 COVID-19 vaccine. V lost 1 base and J 7 bases, leaving 11 bases between the germline ends. Germline V lookup: CDR1 PRHDT, CDR2 FYEKMQ (reference sequence). This CDR3 is 15 amino acids long. Repertoires were generated with immunoSEQ multiplex PCR, while TCRdb's copy carries only in-frame clones and drops some. The profile covers fewer than 90,000 clones, with approximately 89% appearing a single time and 5.5% taken by the ten largest. The material was peripheral blood, obtained 28 days after the second AZD1222 dose. The TCR originated in an adult who received the AZD1222 COVID-19 vaccine. The chain combines TRBV13 with TRBJ1-6; D unclear. The DNA of the CDR3 is TGTGCCAGCAGCTTAGAACCGGGTGGGAATTCACCCCTCCACTTT. Translation gives CASSLEPGGNSPLHF.